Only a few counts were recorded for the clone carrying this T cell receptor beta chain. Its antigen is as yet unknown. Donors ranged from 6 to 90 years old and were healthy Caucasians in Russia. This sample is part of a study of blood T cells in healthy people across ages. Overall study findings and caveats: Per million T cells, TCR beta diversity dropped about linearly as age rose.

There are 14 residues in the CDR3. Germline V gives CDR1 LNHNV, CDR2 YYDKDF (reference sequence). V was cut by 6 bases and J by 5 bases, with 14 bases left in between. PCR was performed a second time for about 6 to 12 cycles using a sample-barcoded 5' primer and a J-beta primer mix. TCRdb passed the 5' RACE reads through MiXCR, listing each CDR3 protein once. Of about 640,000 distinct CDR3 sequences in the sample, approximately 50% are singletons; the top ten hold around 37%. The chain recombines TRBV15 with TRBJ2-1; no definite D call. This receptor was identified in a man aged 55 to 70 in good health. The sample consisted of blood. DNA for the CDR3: TGTGCCACCAGAGGGTGGACCTTTAACAATGAGCAGTTCTTC. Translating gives CATRGWTFNNEQFF. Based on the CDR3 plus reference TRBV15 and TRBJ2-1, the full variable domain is DAMVIQNPRYQVTQFGKPVTLSCSQTLNHNVMYWYQQKSSQAPKLLFHYYDKDFNNEADTPDNFQSRRPNTSFCFLDIRSPGLGDTAMYLCATRGWTFNNEQFFGPGTRLTVL.